This T cell receptor (beta chain) was recovered during a study of cytomegalovirus exposure and HLA in healthy donors. Study-level findings and limits: Presence/absence analyses assumed roughly uniform sequencing depth across donors, which may not hold. In vitro confirmation showed three CMV-associated chains to be CMV antigen specific. Versus the roughly 690-donor mean, an Asian-associated ancestry cluster reportedly showed fewer N-insertions in a later analysis.

Comments on this clone: The antigen is not known.

This cohort consisted of healthy bone marrow donors. The CDR3 consists of 11 residues. The V end lost 3 bases, the J end lost 5 bases, and 3 bases lay between the germline ends. CDR1 and CDR2 (germline): LGHNA, YNFKEQ. Researchers ran the PCR with 60 Vbeta and 13 Jbeta primers. The table came from immunoSEQ multiplex PCR; TCRdb's copy has only in-frame clones and leaves some out. The table includes approximately 75,000 clones, about 79% detected once. The gene calls are TRBV4-2 and TRBJ2-3; D is unclear. The source is a man between 65 and 85 years old in good health and CMV-seropositive. Sequenced material: PBMCs. The CDR3 bases are TGTGCCAGCAGCCACGGAGATACGCAGTATTTT. Translating gives CASSHGDTQYF.